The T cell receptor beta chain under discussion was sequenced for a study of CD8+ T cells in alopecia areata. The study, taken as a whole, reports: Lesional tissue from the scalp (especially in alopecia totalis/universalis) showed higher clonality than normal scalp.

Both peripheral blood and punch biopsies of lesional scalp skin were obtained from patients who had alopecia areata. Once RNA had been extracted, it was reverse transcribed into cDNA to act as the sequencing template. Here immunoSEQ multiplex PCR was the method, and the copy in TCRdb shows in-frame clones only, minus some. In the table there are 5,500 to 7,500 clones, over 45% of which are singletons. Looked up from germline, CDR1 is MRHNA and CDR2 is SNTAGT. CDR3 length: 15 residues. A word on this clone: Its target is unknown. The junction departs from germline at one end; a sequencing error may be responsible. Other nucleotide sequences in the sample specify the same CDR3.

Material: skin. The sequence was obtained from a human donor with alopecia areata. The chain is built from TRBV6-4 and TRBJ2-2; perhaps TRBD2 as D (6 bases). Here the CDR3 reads CASSEDGGFSGELFF. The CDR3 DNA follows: TGTGCCAGCAGTGAAGATGGGGGGTTTTCCGGGGAACTGTTTTTT.